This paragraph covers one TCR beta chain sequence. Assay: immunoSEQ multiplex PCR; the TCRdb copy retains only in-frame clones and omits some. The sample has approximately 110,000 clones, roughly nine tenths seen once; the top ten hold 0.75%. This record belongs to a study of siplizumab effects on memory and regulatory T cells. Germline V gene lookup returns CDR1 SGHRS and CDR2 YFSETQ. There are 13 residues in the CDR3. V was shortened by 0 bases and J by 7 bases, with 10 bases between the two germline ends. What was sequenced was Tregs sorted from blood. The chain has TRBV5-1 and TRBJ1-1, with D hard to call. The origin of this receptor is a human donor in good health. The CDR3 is CASSLDSGFEAFF. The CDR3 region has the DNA TGCGCCAGCAGCTTGGATTCGGGTTTTGAAGCTTTCTTT. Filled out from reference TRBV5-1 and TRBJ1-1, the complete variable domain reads KAGVTQTPRYLIKTRGQQVTLSCSPISGHRSVSWYQQTPGQGLQFLFEYFSETQRNKGNFPGRFSGRQFSNSRSEMNVSTLELGDSALYLCASSLDSGFEAFFGQGTRLTVV.